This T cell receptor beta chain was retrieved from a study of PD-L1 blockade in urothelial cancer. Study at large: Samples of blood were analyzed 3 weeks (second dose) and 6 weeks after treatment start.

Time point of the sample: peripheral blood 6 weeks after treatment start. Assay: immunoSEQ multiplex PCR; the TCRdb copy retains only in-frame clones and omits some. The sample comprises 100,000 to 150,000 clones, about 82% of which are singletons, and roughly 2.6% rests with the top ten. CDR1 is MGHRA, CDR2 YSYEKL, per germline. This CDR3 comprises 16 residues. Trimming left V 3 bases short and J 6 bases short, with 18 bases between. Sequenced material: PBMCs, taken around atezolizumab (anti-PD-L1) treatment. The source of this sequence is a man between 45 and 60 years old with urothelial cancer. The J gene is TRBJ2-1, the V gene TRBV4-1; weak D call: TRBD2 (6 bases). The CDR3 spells CASSQSGTSPSNEQFF. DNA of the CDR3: TGCGCCAGCAGCCAGTCCGGGACTTCTCCATCCAATGAGCAGTTCTTC.